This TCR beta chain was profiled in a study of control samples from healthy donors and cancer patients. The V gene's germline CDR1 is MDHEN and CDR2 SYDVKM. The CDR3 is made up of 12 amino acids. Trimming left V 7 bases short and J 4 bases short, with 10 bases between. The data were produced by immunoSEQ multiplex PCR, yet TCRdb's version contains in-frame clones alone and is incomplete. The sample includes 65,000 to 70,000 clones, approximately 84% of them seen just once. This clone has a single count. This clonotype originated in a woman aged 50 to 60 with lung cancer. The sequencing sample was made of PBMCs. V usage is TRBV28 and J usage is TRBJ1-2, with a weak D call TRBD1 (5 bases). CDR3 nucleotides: TGTGCCAGCACCGGGACGTTCTATGGCTACACCTTC. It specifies CASTGTFYGYTF.